This TCR beta chain came from a study of CXCR3-negative and CXCR3-positive naive CD8 T cells. The authors prepared UMI-labeled TRB cDNA libraries by 5' RACE. TCRdb re-called the 5' RACE reads, yielding one record per CDR3 amino acid sequence without DNA. The sample yields roughly 120,000 distinct CDR3 sequences, of which the top ten take up 0.5% to 0.75%. Comment on this clonotype: Its antigen is undetermined.

Every CD8+ T cell subset underwent triplicate sorting at some 300,000 cells apiece. Study findings and constraints: Naive cells used TRBV-TRBJ genes in much the same way whether CXCR3-negative or CXCR3-positive; memory cells did not. When CXCR3-positive naive cells were set against CXCR3-negative naive cells, the former had more hydrophobic TRB CDR3s.

In germline, CDR1 is DFQATT, CDR2 SNEGSKA (reference sequence). CDR3 length: 14 residues. The chain carries TRBV20-1 and TRBJ2-7; the D gene TCRdb calls, TRBD2, cannot be checked with no DNA. This TCR came from a human donor in good health. Some clones in this sample may be carry-over from other donors' samples. The sequenced material came from naive CXCR3+ CD8+ T cells from blood. Specified subset: CD45RO-CCR7+CD27+CD95- naive CD8+ T cells expressing CXCR3 (TNR3+). Here the CDR3 reads CSATIAGLPYEQYF.